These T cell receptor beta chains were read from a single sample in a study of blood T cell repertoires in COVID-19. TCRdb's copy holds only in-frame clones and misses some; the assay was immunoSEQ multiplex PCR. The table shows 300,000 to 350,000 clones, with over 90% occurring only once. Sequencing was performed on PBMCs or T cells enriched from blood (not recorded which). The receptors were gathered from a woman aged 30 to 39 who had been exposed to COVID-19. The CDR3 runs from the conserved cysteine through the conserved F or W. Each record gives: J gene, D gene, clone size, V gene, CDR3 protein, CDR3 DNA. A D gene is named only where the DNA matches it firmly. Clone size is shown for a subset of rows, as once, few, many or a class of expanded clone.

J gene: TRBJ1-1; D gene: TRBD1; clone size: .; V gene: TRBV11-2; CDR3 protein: CASSQTNRGEGTEAFF; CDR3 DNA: TGTGCCAGCAGCCAAACAAACAGGGGAGAAGGCACTGAAGCTTTCTTT
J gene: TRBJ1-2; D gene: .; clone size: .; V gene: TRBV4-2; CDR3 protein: CASSHILRDTYGYTF; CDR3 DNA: TGTGCCAGCAGCCATATACTCCGGGACACCTATGGCTACACCTTC
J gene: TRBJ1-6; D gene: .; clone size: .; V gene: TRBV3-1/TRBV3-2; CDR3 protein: CASSQTGHYNSPLHF; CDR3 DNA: TGTGCCAGCAGCCAAACAGGGCACTATAATTCACCCCTCCACTTT
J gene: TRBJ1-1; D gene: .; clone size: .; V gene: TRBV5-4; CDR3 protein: CASSLGRGEAFF; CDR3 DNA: TGTGCCAGCAGCTTGGGGCGCGGTGAAGCTTTCTTT
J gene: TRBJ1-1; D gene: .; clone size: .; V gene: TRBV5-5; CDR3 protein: CASSFSVPTEAFF; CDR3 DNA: TGTGCCAGCAGCTTTTCAGTACCCACTGAAGCTTTCTTT
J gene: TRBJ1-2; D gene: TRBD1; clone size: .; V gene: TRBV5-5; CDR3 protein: CASSPSLVTGRGYTF; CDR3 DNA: TGTGCCAGCAGCCCCTCCCTTGTGACAGGGCGCGGCTACACCTTC
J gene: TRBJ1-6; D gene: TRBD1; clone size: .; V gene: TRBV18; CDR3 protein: CASSLTGGVSPLHF; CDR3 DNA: TGTGCCAGCTCGCTGACAGGGGGCGTTTCACCCCTCCACTTT
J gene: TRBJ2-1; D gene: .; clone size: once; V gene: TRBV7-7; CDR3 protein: CASSFEAVPYNEQFF; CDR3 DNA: TGTGCCAGCAGCTTTGAAGCTGTACCGTACAATGAGCAGTTCTTC
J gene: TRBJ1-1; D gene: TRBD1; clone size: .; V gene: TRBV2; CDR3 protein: CASRVVTGEYSDTEAFF; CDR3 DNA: TGTGCCAGCAGGGTAGTAACAGGGGAGTACTCGGACACTGAAGCTTTCTTT
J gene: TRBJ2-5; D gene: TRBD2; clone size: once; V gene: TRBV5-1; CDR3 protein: CASTLAGGSLGETQYF; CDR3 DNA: TGCGCCAGCACACTAGCGGGGGGGAGCCTTGGGGAGACCCAGTACTTC
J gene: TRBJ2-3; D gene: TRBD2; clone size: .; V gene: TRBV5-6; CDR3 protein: CASSLLSGGLDTQYF; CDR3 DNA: TGTGCCAGCAGCTTGCTAAGCGGGGGGTTAGATACGCAGTATTTT
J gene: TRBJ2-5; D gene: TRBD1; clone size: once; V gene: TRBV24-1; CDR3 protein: CATSDPAGQGRETQYF; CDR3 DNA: TGTGCCACCAGTGACCCGGCGGGACAGGGGAGAGAGACCCAGTACTTC
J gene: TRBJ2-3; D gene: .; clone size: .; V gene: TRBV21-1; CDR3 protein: CASSKSSGVGVTTQYF; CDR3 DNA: TGTGCCAGCAGCAAAAGTAGCGGAGTAGGCGTAACTACGCAGTATTTT
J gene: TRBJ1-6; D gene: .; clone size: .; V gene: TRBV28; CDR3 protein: CASIQGNNSPLHF; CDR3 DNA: TGTGCCAGCATACAGGGCAATAATTCACCCCTCCACTTT
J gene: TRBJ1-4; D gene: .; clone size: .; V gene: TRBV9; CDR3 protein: CASSRGGPREEKLFF; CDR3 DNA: TGTGCCAGCAGCCGCGGTGGGCCCAGGGAAGAAAAACTGTTTTTT
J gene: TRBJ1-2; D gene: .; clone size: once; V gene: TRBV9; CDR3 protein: CASSVNTWQGTTEAYGYTF; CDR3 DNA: TGTGCCAGCAGCGTAAATACGTGGCAGGGCACAACCGAAGCCTATGGCTACACCTTC
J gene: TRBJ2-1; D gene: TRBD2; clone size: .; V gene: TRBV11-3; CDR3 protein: CASSLVGGAYNEQFF; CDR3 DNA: TGTGCCAGCAGCTTAGTGGGGGGGGCCTACAATGAGCAGTTCTTC
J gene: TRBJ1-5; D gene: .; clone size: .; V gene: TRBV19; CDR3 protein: CATRRTEGNQPQHF; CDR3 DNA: TGTGCCACTAGACGGACAGAAGGCAATCAGCCCCAGCATTTT
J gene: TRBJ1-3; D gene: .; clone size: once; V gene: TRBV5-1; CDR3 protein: CASSLAFGGSSGNTIYF; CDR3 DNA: TGCGCCAGCAGCTTGGCCTTCGGCGGATCCTCTGGAAACACCATATATTTT
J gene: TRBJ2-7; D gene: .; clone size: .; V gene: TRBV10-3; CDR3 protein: CAISESQAASYEQYF; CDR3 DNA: TGTGCCATCAGTGAGTCTCAGGCCGCTTCCTACGAGCAGTACTTC
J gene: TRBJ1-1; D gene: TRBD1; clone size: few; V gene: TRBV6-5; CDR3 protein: CASSWTGWNTEAFF; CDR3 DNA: TGTGCCAGCAGTTGGACAGGATGGAACACTGAAGCTTTCTTT
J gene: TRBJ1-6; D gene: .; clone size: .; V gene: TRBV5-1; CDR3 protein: CASSLARGSALHF; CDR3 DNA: TGCGCCAGCAGCTTGGCCAGGGGTTCGGCCCTCCACTTT
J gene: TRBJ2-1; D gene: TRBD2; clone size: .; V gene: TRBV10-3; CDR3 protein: CAISDLRGAPLF; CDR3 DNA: TGTGCCATCAGTGATCTGCGGGGGGCTCCACTCTTC
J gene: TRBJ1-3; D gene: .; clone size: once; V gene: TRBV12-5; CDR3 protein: CASGSTWGGPAGNTIYF; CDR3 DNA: TGTGCTAGTGGTTCCACTTGGGGGGGGCCAGCTGGAAACACCATATATTTT
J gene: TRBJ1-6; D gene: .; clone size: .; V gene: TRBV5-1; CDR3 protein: CASSWEGVTARASPLHF; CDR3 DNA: TGCGCCAGCAGCTGGGAGGGGGTAACGGCGAGGGCCTCACCCCTCCACTTT
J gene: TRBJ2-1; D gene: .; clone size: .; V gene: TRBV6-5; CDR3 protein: CASSSLDRTPLF; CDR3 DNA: TGTGCCAGCAGTTCCCTAGACAGAACCCCGCTCTTC
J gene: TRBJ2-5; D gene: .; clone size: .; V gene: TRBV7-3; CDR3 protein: CASSLRQGKQETQYF; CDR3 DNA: TGTGCCAGCAGCTTACGGCAGGGTAAACAAGAGACCCAGTACTTC
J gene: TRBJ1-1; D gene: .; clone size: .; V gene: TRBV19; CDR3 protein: CASSSSARLNTEAFF; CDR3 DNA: TGTGCCAGTTCCTCTAGCGCCAGATTGAACACTGAAGCTTTCTTT
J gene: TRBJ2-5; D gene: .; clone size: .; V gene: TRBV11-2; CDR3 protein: CASSLDIRGMQYF; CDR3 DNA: TGTGCCAGCAGCTTAGATATCAGGGGAATGCAATACTTC
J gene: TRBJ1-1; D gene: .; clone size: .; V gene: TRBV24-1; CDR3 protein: CATSDFGGTEAFF; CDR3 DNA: TGTGCCACCAGTGATTTTGGAGGGACTGAAGCTTTCTTT
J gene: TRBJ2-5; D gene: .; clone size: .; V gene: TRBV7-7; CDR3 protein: CASSSLQNQETQYF; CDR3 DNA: TGTGCCAGCAGCTCCTTACAGAACCAAGAGACCCAGTACTTC
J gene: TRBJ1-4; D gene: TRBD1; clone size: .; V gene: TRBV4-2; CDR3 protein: CASSPQGAEGEKLFF; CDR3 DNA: TGTGCCAGCAGCCCCCAGGGGGCTGAAGGTGAAAAACTGTTTTTT
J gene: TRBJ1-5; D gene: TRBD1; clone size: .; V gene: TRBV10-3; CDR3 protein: CAINRDRQEPQHF; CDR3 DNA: TGTGCCATCAATCGGGACAGACAAGAGCCCCAGCATTTT
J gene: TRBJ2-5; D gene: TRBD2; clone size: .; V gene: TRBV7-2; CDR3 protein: CASSPLLGAGYQETQYF; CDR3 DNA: TGTGCCAGCAGCCCACTACTTGGAGCGGGGTACCAAGAGACCCAGTACTTC
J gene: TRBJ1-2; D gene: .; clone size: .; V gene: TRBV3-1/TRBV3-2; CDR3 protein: CASSQDQRACGYTF; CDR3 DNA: TGTGCCAGCAGCCAGGACCAGAGGGCATGTGGCTACACCTTC
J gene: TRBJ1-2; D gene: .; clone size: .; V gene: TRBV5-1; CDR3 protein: CASSLPRTDTGYTF; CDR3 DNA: TGCGCCAGCAGCCTTCCGAGGACAGATACTGGCTACACCTTC
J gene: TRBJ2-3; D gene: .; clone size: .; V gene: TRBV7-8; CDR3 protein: CASSLTRGNLDTQYF; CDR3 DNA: TGTGCCAGCAGCTTGACGAGAGGGAATCTGGATACGCAGTATTTT
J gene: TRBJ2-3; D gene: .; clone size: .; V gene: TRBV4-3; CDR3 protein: CASSQVGGGPPDTQYF; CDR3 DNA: TGCGCCAGCAGCCAAGTCGGTGGAGGGCCTCCAGATACGCAGTATTTT
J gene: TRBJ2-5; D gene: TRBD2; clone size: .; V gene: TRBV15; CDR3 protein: CATSRTSGVQETQYF; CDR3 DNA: TGTGCCACCAGCCGGACTAGCGGGGTTCAAGAGACCCAGTACTTC
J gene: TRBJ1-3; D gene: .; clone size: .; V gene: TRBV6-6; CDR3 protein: CASSYSTASSGNTIYF; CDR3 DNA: TGTGCCAGCAGTTACTCGACTGCGAGCTCTGGAAACACCATATATTTT
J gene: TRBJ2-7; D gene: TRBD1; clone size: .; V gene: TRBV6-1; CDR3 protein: CASEDRVYEQYF; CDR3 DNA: TGTGCCAGCGAGGACAGGGTCTACGAGCAGTACTTC
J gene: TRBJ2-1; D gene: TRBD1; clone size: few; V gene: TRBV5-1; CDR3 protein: CASSLGGGQGKDEQFF; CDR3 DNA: TGCGCCAGCAGCTTGGGTGGGGGACAGGGAAAAGATGAGCAGTTCTTC
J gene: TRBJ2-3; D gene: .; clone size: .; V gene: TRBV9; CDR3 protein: CASSPRQESTDTQYF; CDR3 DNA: TGTGCCAGCAGCCCCCGACAGGAAAGCACAGATACGCAGTATTTT
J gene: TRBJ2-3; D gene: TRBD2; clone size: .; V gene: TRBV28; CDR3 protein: CASSLWRGGTDTQYF; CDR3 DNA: TGTGCCAGCAGTTTATGGCGGGGGGGCACAGATACGCAGTATTTT
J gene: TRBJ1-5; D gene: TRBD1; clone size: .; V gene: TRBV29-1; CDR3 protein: CSVAGTGGEWNQPQHF; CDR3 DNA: TGCAGCGTTGCTGGGACAGGGGGCGAATGGAATCAGCCCCAGCATTTT
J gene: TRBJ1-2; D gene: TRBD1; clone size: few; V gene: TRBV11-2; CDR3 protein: CASSWQDRGYGYTF; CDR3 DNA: TGTGCCAGCAGTTGGCAGGACAGGGGCTATGGCTACACCTTC
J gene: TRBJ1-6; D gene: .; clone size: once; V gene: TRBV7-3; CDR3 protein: CASSLEGSSYNSPLHF; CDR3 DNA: TGTGCCAGCAGCTTGGAGGGAAGCTCCTATAATTCACCCCTCCACTTT
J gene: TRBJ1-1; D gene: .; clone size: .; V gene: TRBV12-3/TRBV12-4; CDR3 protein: CASSPIMNTEAFF; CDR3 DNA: TGTGCCAGCAGCCCCATCATGAACACTGAAGCTTTCTTT
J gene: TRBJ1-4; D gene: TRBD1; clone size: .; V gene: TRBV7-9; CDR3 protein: CASSLDRGGEKLFF; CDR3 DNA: TGTGCCAGCAGCTTAGACAGGGGAGGCGAAAAACTGTTTTTT
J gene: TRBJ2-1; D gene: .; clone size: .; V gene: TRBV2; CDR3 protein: CASSDLGYNEQFF; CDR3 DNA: TGTGCCAGCAGCGATCTAGGTTACAATGAGCAGTTCTTC
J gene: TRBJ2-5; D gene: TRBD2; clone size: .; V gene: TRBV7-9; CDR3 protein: CASSGRLAVSTLATQYF; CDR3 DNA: TGTGCCAGCAGCGGTCGACTAGCGGTCTCCACCCTTGCGACCCAGTACTTC
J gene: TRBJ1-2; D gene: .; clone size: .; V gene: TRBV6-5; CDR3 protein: CASSPGGYGYTF; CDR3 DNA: TGTGCCAGCAGTCCCGGGGGGTATGGCTACACCTTC
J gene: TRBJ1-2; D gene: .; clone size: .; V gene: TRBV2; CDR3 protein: CASSLSVPANYGYTF; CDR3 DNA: TGTGCCAGCAGTTTATCGGTACCCGCTAACTATGGCTACACCTTC
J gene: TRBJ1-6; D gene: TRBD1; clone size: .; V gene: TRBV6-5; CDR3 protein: CATKGQSSYNSPLHF; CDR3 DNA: TGTGCCACCAAGGGACAGAGCTCCTATAATTCACCCCTCCACTTT
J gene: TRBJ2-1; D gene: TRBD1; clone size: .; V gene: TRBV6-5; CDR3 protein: CASSSAGTGGYNEQFF; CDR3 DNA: TGTGCCAGCAGTTCGGCCGGGACAGGGGGTTACAATGAGCAGTTCTTC